Listed here is a single TCR beta chain. PCR amplification relied on 60 Vbeta primers (plus 13 Jbeta primers). Produced via immunoSEQ multiplex PCR; TCRdb's table is partial and in-frame only. The table records some 170,000 clones, roughly 80% of them present only once. The data are from a study of cytomegalovirus exposure and HLA in healthy donors. CDR3 length: 15 amino acids. The germline gives CDR1 MNHEY, CDR2 SMNVEV (reference sequence). V lost 0 bases and J lost 2, with 11 bases in between. The receptor was isolated from a man aged 25-45 years in good health and CMV-seropositive. This chain links TRBV27 with TRBJ2-7; perhaps TRBD2 as D (5 bases). The sequenced sample was PBMCs. The CDR3 DNA is TGTGCCAGCAGTTTATCGGCAGAGGGTACCTACGAGCAGTACTTC. As protein: CASSLSAEGTYEQYF.